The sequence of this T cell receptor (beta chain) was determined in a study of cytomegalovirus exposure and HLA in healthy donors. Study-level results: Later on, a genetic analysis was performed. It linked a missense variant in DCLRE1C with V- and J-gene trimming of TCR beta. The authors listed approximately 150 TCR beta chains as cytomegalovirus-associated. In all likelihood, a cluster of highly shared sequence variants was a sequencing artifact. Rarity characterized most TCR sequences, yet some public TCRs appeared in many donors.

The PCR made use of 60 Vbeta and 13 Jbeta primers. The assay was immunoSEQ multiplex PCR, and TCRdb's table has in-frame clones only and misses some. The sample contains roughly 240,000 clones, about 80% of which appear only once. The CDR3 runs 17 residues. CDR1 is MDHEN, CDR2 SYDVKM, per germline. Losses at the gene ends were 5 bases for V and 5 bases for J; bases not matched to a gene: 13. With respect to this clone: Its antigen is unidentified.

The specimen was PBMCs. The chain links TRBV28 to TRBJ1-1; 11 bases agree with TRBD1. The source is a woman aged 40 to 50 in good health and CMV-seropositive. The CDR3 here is CASSAPGQGVEWTEAFF. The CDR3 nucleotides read TGTGCCAGCAGTGCGCCGGGACAGGGGGTCGAGTGGACTGAAGCTTTCTTT.